Each of the 13 T cell receptor beta chains below was sequenced from the same sample in a study of patients and donors after allogeneic stem cell transplantation. MiXCR was run by TCRdb on the RT-PCR reads, yielding one entry per CDR3 protein. The data contain about a million distinct CDR3 sequences, over 15% of them singletons. Specimen: blood, either unsorted or a sorted T cell fraction (not recorded which). These receptors all come from a human donor who was either an allogeneic HSCT recipient or a stem cell or donor lymphocyte infusion donor (not recorded which). It is not recorded whose cells these are; they may come from a transplant donor.

This chain joins TRBV9 and TRBJ2-1; 15 bases match TRBD2. Per germline, CDR1 SGDLS and CDR2 YYNGEE. V shed 3 bases and J 4 bases; nucleotides not matched to a gene: 11. The CDR3 runs 19 residues. CDR3 protein: CASSEEGLAGGVLYNEQFF. The CDR3 DNA is TGTGCCAGCAGCGAGGAGGGACTAGCGGGAGGTGTCCTATACAATGAGCAGTTCTTC.

The CDR3 coding sequence is TGTGCCAGCAGCCAGCTGGGGGGGAACACTGAAGCTTTCTTT. It is translated as CASSQLGGNTEAFF. This chain links TRBV3-1 with TRBJ1-1, with TRBD1 as a possible D gene (5 bases). This CDR3 is built from 14 residues. Germline values: CDR1 LGHDT, CDR2 YNNKEL (reference sequence). V dropped 3 bases and J dropped 1 base, with 9 bases sitting between them. Complete variable domain (other parts from reference TRBV3-1 and TRBJ1-1): DTAVSQTPKYLVTQMGNDKSIKCEQNLGHDTMYWYKQDSKKFLKIMFSYNNKELIINETVPNRFSPKSPDKAHLNLHINSLELGDSAVYFCASSQLGGNTEAFFGQGTRLTVV.

This rearrangement joins TRBV7-9 to TRBJ1-1; no definite D call. CDR3 length: 15 residues. With 7 bases removed from V and 2 bases from J, the gap between germline ends came to 17 bases. Per the germline V gene, CDR1 is SEHNR and CDR2 is FQNEAQ (reference sequence). The CDR3 protein is CASTRGPGINTEAFF. The CDR3 nucleotides are TGTGCCAGCACCCGAGGACCGGGAATAAACACTGAAGCTTTCTTT. Full variable domain (rest looked up from reference TRBV7-9 and TRBJ1-1): DTGVSQNPRHKITKRGQNVTFRCDPISEHNRLYWYRQTLGQGPEFLTYFQNEAQLEKSRLLSDRFSAERPKGSFSTLEIQRTEQGDSAMYLCASTRGPGINTEAFFGQGTRLTVV.

The rearrangement joins TRBV20-1 to TRBJ2-1; D perhaps matches TRBD1 (5 bases). The CDR3 spans 13 residues. The germline V and J ends were trimmed by 3 bases and 6 bases, with 12 bases remaining between them. Germline CDR1 and CDR2: DFQATT and SNEGSKA (reference sequence). This CDR3 reads CSARGLGPNEQFF. The CDR3 nucleotides read TGCAGTGCTAGGGGATTGGGGCCCAATGAGCAGTTCTTC.

This clonotype came up a few times. The junction differs from germline at one of its ends, possibly a read error. The chain is built from TRBV12-3 or TRBV12-4 and TRBJ1-5; 9 positions match TRBD1. There are 15 residues in the CDR3. The CDR3 loop reads CASGLQGASPRPQHF. CDR3 sequence (DNA): TGTGCCAGCGGTTTACAGGGGGCCAGTCCTCGTCCCCAGCATTTT.

This clonotype has a handful of counts. This chain uses TRBV7-7 with TRBJ2-5, with 8 bases matching TRBD1. The CDR3 runs to 14 residues. Germline V gives CDR1 SSHAT, CDR2 FNYEAQ (reference sequence). V lost 5 bases to trimming and J lost 4 bases; unmatched junction nucleotides: 6. As DNA, the CDR3 is TGTGCCAGCAGCGCTGACAGGGGAGGAGAGACCCAGTACTTC. Translated: CASSADRGGETQYF.

The J gene is TRBJ2-1, the V gene TRBV20-1; no firm D call. The CDR3 totals 13 residues. Trimming removed 3 bases from V and 8 bases from J, with 14 bases in between. The germline V gene has CDR1 DFQATT and CDR2 SNEGSKA (reference sequence). The CDR3 protein is CSASDRQDDEQFF. The CDR3 DNA is TGCAGTGCTAGTGACCGGCAGGACGATGAGCAGTTCTTC.

This clonotype showed up just a few times. This chain links TRBV7-2 with TRBJ1-6; no reliable D call. Germline values: CDR1 SGHTA, CDR2 FQGNSA. The germline V and J ends were trimmed by 4 bases and 11 bases, with 18 bases remaining between them. The CDR3 loop spans 15 amino acids. This CDR3 is CASSSPRTAWTPLHF. The CDR3 bases are TGTGCCAGCAGCTCCCCCAGGACGGCCTGGACACCCCTCCACTTT.

In this sample, this clonotype turned up a few times. V usage is TRBV24-1 and J usage is TRBJ1-1; D uncertain. The CDR3 is 14 amino acids. V dropped 7 bases and J dropped 1 base, with 12 bases sitting between them. CDR1 KGHDR and CDR2 SFDVKD come from the germline V gene. The CDR3 nucleotides are TGTGCCACCAGCCAGAGGGAATCGAACACTGAAGCTTTCTTT. Residues: CATSQRESNTEAFF.

This clonotype was recorded once. This chain connects TRBV23-1 to TRBJ2-3, with a weak D call TRBD2 (5 bases). TRBV23-1 is designated an ORF whose function remains uncertain. This CDR3 comprises 11 residues. Between the trimmed V and J ends, which lost 3 bases and 8 bases, there was a span of 6 bases. The CDR3 region is CASSHGVTQYF. The CDR3 region has the DNA TGCGCCAGCAGTCACGGGGTTACGCAGTATTTT.

This clonotype was counted at least ten times. The chain links TRBV7-9 to TRBJ2-7; no definite D call. This CDR3 has 12 residues. CDR1 SEHNR and CDR2 FQNEAQ come from the germline V gene (reference sequence). The V end was cut by 3 bases, the J end by 0 bases, with 3 bases between. The CDR3 sequence is CASSFSSYEQYF. CDR3 nucleotide sequence: TGTGCCAGCAGCTTTAGCTCCTACGAGCAGTACTTC.

The J gene is TRBJ2-5, the V gene TRBV20-1; the D call may be TRBD1 or TRBD2 (6 bases each). Germline CDR1 and CDR2: DFQATT and SNEGSKA (reference sequence). Trimming left V 4 bases short and J 13 bases short, with 19 bases between. CDR3 size: 12 residues. This CDR3 reads CSATTQLGGWYF. Here the CDR3 DNA reads TGCAGTGCTACAACCCAACTAGGGGGGTGGTACTTC.

This chain links TRBV27 with TRBJ2-1, with TRBD2 as a possible D gene (6 bases). This CDR3 is built from 17 residues. From germline, CDR1 is MNHEY and CDR2 SMNVEV (reference sequence). Between the trimmed V and J ends, which lost 5 bases and 2 bases, there was a span of 19 bases. The CDR3 spells CASSTIGLSRTYNEQFF. CDR3 coding DNA: TGTGCCAGCAGTACCATAGGACTATCTCGGACCTACAATGAGCAGTTCTTC.